The 14 T cell receptor beta chains below were found in one sample sequenced in a study of CD8 T cells in ankylosing spondylitis. Findings of the study overall: A motif of eight or nine highly homologous TCR beta variants was seen as apparently characteristic of ankylosing spondylitis blood.

TCRdb passed the 5' RACE reads through MiXCR, listing each CDR3 protein once. The sample consists of about 450,000 distinct CDR3 sequences, 26% of them appearing once. Their target antigens are unknown. Sequencing was performed on blood, either unsorted or a sorted T cell fraction (not recorded which). All receptors come from a male donor with ankylosing spondylitis.

Only a few counts were recorded for this clonotype. The CDR3 nucleotides read TGTGCCAGCAGTGGACGGCGGGATTTATTGAATGAGCAGTTCTTC. This encodes CASSGRRDLLNEQFF. The chain is built from TRBV25-1 and TRBJ2-1, with a tentative D call TRBD2 (6 bases). Germline loops: CDR1 MGHDK, CDR2 SYGVNS. The CDR3 sequence is 15 residues long. Trimming removed 4 bases at V and 7 bases at J, with 17 bases between.

The table lists this clonotype with a few counts. The DNA of the CDR3 is TGCAGTGCTACCGCAGGGTTCTGGGGCCAAGAGACCCAGTACTTC. The encoded protein is CSATAGFWGQETQYF. V is TRBV20-1 and J is TRBJ2-5; D may be TRBD1 (5 bases). This CDR3 has 15 residues. V lost 4 bases and J 1 base, leaving 16 bases between the germline ends. The germline gives CDR1 DFQATT, CDR2 SNEGSKA (reference sequence).

The V and J genes are TRBV6-1 and TRBJ2-7; D perhaps matches TRBD1 (7 bases). The germline V and J ends were trimmed by 7 bases and 5 bases, with 24 bases remaining between them. Per the germline V gene, CDR1 is MNHNS and CDR2 is SASEGT. The CDR3 consists of 16 residues. The CDR3 reads CASTSGGTARAHEQYF. The CDR3 nucleotides are TGTGCCAGCACCTCAGGGGGGACAGCCAGGGCCCACGAGCAGTACTTC.

V and J are TRBV12-3 or TRBV12-4 and TRBJ2-1; D might be TRBD1 (6 bases). The CDR3 runs to 15 residues. Between the trimmed V and J ends, which lost 3 bases and 9 bases, there was a span of 18 bases. The CDR3 sequence: CASSLAQGHRGEQFF. DNA for the CDR3: TGTGCCAGCAGTTTGGCACAGGGACACAGAGGTGAGCAGTTCTTC.

This clonotype was seen a few times. The rearrangement uses TRBV20-1 and TRBJ2-2; 8 bases line up with TRBD2. The CDR3 runs to 15 residues. CDR1 and CDR2 (germline): DFQATT, SNEGSKA (reference sequence). Unmatched junction bases numbered 12, after V lost 6 bases and J lost 6 bases. CDR3 in amino acids: CSAPRSGGPAGELFF. In DNA form, the CDR3 reads TGCAGTGCCCCTAGATCGGGAGGGCCAGCCGGGGAGCTGTTTTTT.

As DNA, the CDR3 is TGTGCCAGCAGCCCATCTTGGGGACAGGATGAAAAACTGTTTTTT. It is translated as CASSPSWGQDEKLFF. This chain uses TRBV11-1 with TRBJ1-4; 8 nucleotides align to TRBD1. The CDR3 loop spans 15 amino acids. CDR1 and CDR2 (germline): SGHAT, FQDESV (reference sequence). V gave up 5 bases and J gave up 6 bases; unmatched junction bases: 8.

This clonotype was counted a single time. The chain links TRBV11-2 to TRBJ2-7; 11 bases are shared with TRBD1. The CDR3 extends over 13 amino acids. V shed 5 bases, J shed 6 bases, and the junction held 3 bases outside the gene matches. Per the germline V gene, CDR1 is SGHAT and CDR2 is FQNNGV. The CDR3 loop is CASSADRGPEQYF. CDR3 in DNA: TGTGCCAGCAGCGCGGACAGGGGGCCCGAGCAGTACTTC.

The CDR3 is CASSLGGGTGNTIYF. CDR3 bases: TGTGCCAGCAGCTTAGGGGGAGGAACTGGAAACACCATATATTTT. V gene TRBV7-6 combines with J gene TRBJ1-3; D is ambiguous. Trimming stripped 1 base from V and 2 bases from J, with 9 bases between. The CDR3 covers 15 residues. Germline V gene data show CDR1 as SGHVS and CDR2 as FNYEAQ.

This sequence joins TRBV15 and TRBJ2-1; D is possibly TRBD1 (5 bases). Per the germline V gene, CDR1 is LNHNV and CDR2 is YYDKDF (reference sequence). This CDR3 contains 13 residues. V was trimmed by 1 base and J by 6 bases, leaving 7 bases between them. The CDR3 is CATSRVGLNEQFF. The CDR3 coding sequence is TGTGCCACCAGCAGAGTGGGGCTCAATGAGCAGTTCTTC.

The gene calls are TRBV12-3 or TRBV12-4 and TRBJ1-4; D is ambiguous. Deletions cut 2 bases from V and 6 bases from J, with 10 bases between. CDR3 size: 14 residues. In nucleotides, the CDR3 is TGTGCCAGCAGTTTACGGGCGTTCGATGAAAAACTGTTTTTT. This codes for CASSLRAFDEKLFF.

This sequence joins TRBV7-9 and TRBJ2-1; D gene uncertain. This CDR3 has 12 residues. V lost 5 bases and J 15 bases, leaving 17 bases between the germline ends. Per the germline V gene, CDR1 is SEHNR and CDR2 is FQNEAQ (reference sequence). CDR3 region: CASSQPPGRWFF. CDR3 bases: TGTGCCAGCAGCCAGCCCCCGGGTAGGTGGTTCTTC.

The chain's CDR3 is CASSLEGRGYEQYV. Here the CDR3 DNA reads TGCGCCAGCAGCCTGGAGGGGAGAGGCTACGAGCAGTACGTC. V is TRBV5-1 and J is TRBJ2-7; D is possibly TRBD2 (6 bases). CDR1 and CDR2 from the germline V gene are SGHRS and YFSETQ. Trimming left V 4 bases short and J 3 bases short, with 14 bases between. The CDR3 length is 14 residues.

This clonotype has just a few counts. The CDR3 sequence: CSAPLASQFF. DNA for the CDR3: TGCAGTGCCCCACTAGCGTCGCAGTTCTTC. This chain uses TRBV20-1 with TRBJ2-1; TRBD2 agrees at 7 bases. Trimming cost V 6 bases and J 12 bases; bases outside gene matches: 5. CDR3 length: 10 residues. Germline V gene sequence: CDR1 DFQATT, CDR2 SNEGSKA (reference sequence).

This clonotype was observed a few times. This chain uses TRBV20-1 with TRBJ2-1, with TRBD2 matching over 14 bases. Germline V gene lookup returns CDR1 DFQATT and CDR2 SNEGSKA (reference sequence). The J segment lost 10 bases and the V segment lost 0 bases, leaving 8 bases of the junction unmatched. This CDR3 comprises 16 residues. The CDR3 is CSARDPGTSGRGEQFF. CDR3 bases: TGCAGTGCTAGAGACCCAGGGACTAGCGGGAGAGGGGAGCAGTTCTTC.